The entry that follows covers one TCR beta chain sequence. This entry belongs to a study of CD8 T cells in Susac syndrome. RNA totalling about 0.5 to 1 ug underwent reverse transcription with random hexamers. TCRdb reprocessed the immunoSEQ multiplex PCR reads with MiXCR, giving one entry per CDR3 protein. Altogether around 190,000 distinct CDR3 sequences are present, around 94% being singletons, with the ten largest covering 0.1% to 0.12%. Germline CDR1 and CDR2: SGHTA and FQGNSA. The CDR3 is 14 residues long. Trimming cost V 2 bases and J 10 bases, with 15 bases left between them. This receptor was taken from a human donor with Susac syndrome. The specimen was CD4+ T cells from PBMCs. V usage is TRBV7-2 and J usage is TRBJ2-1; possible D gene TRBD2, 5 bases. The CDR3 DNA sequence: TGTGCCAGCAGCTTATCAGCGGAGTACGGCGAGCAGTTCTTC. Its protein product is CASSLSAEYGEQFF.